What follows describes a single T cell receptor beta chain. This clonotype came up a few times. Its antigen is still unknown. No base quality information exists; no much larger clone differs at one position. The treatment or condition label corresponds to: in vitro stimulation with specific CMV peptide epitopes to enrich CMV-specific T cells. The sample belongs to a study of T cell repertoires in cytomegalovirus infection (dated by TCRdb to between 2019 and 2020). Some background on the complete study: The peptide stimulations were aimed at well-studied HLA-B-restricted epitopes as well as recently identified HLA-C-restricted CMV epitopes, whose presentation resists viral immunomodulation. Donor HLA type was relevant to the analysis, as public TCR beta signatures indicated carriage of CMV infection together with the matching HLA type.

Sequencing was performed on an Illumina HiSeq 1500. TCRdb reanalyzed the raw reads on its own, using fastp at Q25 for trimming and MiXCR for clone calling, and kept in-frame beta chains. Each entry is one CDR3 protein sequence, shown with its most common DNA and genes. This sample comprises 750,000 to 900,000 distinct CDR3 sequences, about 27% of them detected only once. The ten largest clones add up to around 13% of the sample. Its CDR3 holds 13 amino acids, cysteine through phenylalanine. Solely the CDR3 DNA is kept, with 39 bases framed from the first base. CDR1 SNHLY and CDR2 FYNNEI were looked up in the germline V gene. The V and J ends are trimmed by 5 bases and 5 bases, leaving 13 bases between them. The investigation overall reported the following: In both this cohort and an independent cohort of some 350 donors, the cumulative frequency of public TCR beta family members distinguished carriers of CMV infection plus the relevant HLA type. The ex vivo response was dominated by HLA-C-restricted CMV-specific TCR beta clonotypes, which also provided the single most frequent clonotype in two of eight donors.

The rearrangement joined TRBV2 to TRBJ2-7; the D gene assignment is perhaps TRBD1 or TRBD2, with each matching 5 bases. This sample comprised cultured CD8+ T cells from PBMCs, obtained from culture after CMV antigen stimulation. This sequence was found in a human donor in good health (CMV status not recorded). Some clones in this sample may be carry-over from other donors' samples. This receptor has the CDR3 CASSTSGSHEQYF. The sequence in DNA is TGTGCCAGCAGTACGTCAGGGAGCCACGAGCAGTACTTC.